What follows describes a single T cell receptor (beta chain). The antigen is unknown. Researchers ran the PCR with 60 Vbeta and 13 Jbeta primers. Sequencing used immunoSEQ multiplex PCR; TCRdb keeps in-frame clones, though not all of them. Of around 130,000 clones detected, about four fifths appear once; the ten largest clones hold over 3%. The data originate from a study of cytomegalovirus exposure and HLA in healthy donors. General study results and limits: For most TCR beta V segments, an earlier analysis put the productive rate at about 87% or about 30% of the time.

The ends were cut back, 5 bases at V and 7 bases at J, with 12 bases in the middle. The CDR3 loop spans 12 amino acids. CDR1 is PRHDT, CDR2 FYEKMQ, per germline (reference sequence). Material for sequencing was PBMCs. The TCR sequence derives from a middle-aged woman in good health and CMV-seronegative. The rearrangement links TRBV13 to TRBJ2-7; no clear D gene. CDR3 residues: CASSRVGKEQYF. The CDR3 nucleotides read TGTGCCAGCAGCCGGGTAGGTAAGGAGCAGTACTTC.